This T cell receptor beta chain is drawn from a study of blood T cell repertoires in COVID-19. Study in general: Italy, Spain and the United States were the sources of the convalescent and acute COVID-19 samples. From T cells, B-cell-depleted T cells, or PBMCs came the material, which was cDNA or gDNA.

With termini counted, the CDR3 has 15 amino acids. Comments on this clone: It is unclear where the CDR3 begins or ends on the DNA, so no DNA is shown, and the CDR3 is as TCRdb lists it.

In the source study's methods: For nucleated cells, counts were estimated from reference gene primer amplification. Using immunoSEQ multiplex PCR, the repertoire was profiled, and TCRdb retains in-frame clones only, with some absent. V, J and clone size derive from that table, while D and trimming were established from the DNA sequence. Counted here are 52,000 or so clones, around 84% occurring once; the ten biggest clones make up over 15%. The source is a man in his 70s with active COVID-19. The chain couples TRBV21-1 to TRBJ2-1; the D segment call TRBD1 is taken from the table without a DNA check. TRBV21-1 is labeled a pseudogene. Sequencing was carried out using peripheral blood. This CDR3 is CASSKVATGAYEQFF.